This T cell receptor beta chain stems from a study of blood T cell repertoires in COVID-19. Turning to the study itself: The origin of the acute and convalescent COVID-19 samples was the United States, Italy and Spain.

Participant ages covered about 18 to 89 years across around 25 US areas. Assignments of participants to cohorts depended upon their own reported clinical history. Recovered status in Cohort 3 required two negative PCRs, clearance, or symptom resolution. The repertoire was sequenced with immunoSEQ multiplex PCR; TCRdb's copy has only in-frame clones and lacks some. In the table there are roughly 290,000 clones, 80% to 90% of which are singletons. The TCR sequence derives from a woman aged 30 to 39 who had recovered from COVID-19. The sample was PBMCs or T cells enriched from blood (not recorded which).

The CDR3 protein is CASSLPSAGVQPQHF. The CDR3 bases are TGTGCCAGCAGTTTACCATCAGCCGGAGTTCAGCCCCAGCATTTT. V gene TRBV28 combines with J gene TRBJ1-5; D remains ambiguous. Germline-derived CDR1 and CDR2 are MDHEN and SYDVKM. The CDR3 has 15 residues. Trimming shortened V by 2 bases and J by 6 bases, and 14 bases separated the two germline ends.